One sample yielded the 4 T cell receptor beta chains listed below, sequenced in a study of cytomegalovirus exposure and HLA in healthy donors. Primers: 60 Vbeta forward and 13 Jbeta reverse. Produced via immunoSEQ multiplex PCR; TCRdb's table is partial and in-frame only. The sample holds roughly 180,000 clones, about four fifths seen once. Sequenced sample: PBMCs. These receptor sequences come from a woman in her twenties or thirties in good health and CMV-seropositive.

This clone has just one count. This chain joins TRBV2 and TRBJ2-5; possible D gene TRBD2, 5 bases. The DNA end is more similar to TRBJ2-7, so the J call may be wrong. Germline V gene sequence: CDR1 SNHLY, CDR2 FYNNEI. The CDR3 extends over 13 amino acids. CDR3 amino acids: CADVGGAPYEQYF. In DNA, the CDR3 is TGTGCCGACGTCGGAGGAGCCCCCTACGAGCAGTACTTC.

This clone turned up a few times. This chain connects TRBV27 to TRBJ1-1; D perhaps matches TRBD1 (6 bases). Germline assignment: CDR1 MNHEY and CDR2 SMNVEV (reference sequence). CDR3 length: 15 amino acids. With 3 bases removed from V and 1 base from J, the gap between germline ends came to 12 bases. CDR3 sequence reads: CASSFLRTANTEAFF. The DNA for the CDR3 is TGTGCCAGCAGTTTCCTCCGGACAGCGAACACTGAAGCTTTCTTT.

The gene calls are TRBV7-9 and TRBJ2-7; D is possibly TRBD1 (5 bases). CDR1 and CDR2 from the germline V gene are SEHNR and FQNEAQ (reference sequence). The CDR3 covers 12 residues. The V end lost 4 bases, the J end lost 8 bases, and 12 bases lay between the germline ends. The CDR3 region has the DNA TGTGCCAGCAGCTCAGGGTCGCAGAAGCAGTACTTC. Encoded protein: CASSSGSQKQYF.

This clone has just one count. This chain links TRBV10-1 with TRBJ1-1; tentative D call: TRBD1 (5 bases). CDR1 is WNHNN and CDR2 is SYGVQD in the germline V gene (reference sequence). The germline V and J ends were trimmed by 3 bases and 4 bases, with 15 bases remaining between them. The CDR3 contains 15 residues. The CDR3 region has the DNA TGCGCCAGCAGTGACTCCGCCGGGGGTATCACTGAAGCTTTCTTT. It specifies CASSDSAGGITEAFF.